This is a list of T cell receptor beta chains from one sample in a study of blood T cell repertoires in COVID-19. TCRdb's copy holds only in-frame clones and misses some; the assay was immunoSEQ multiplex PCR. The sample has 400,000 to 450,000 clones, less than 95% seen once. Sequencing was done on a sample of PBMCs or T cells enriched from blood (not recorded which). These receptors were obtained from a man aged 18 to 30 who had recovered from COVID-19. CDR3s include the opening cysteine and the closing phenylalanine or tryptophan. The order of the fields is D gene, V gene, J gene, clone size, CDR3 protein, CDR3 DNA. A D gene is named only where the DNA matches it firmly. Clone size is given for some rows only: seen once, a few or many times, or a class if the clone is expanded.

TRBD1	TRBV19	TRBJ2-6	.	CASSIDRAGANVLTF	TGTGCCAGTAGTATTGACAGGGCCGGGGCCAACGTCCTGACTTTC
.	TRBV19	TRBJ1-4	.	CASSPGGGNEKLFF	TGTGCCAGTAGTCCTGGTGGTGGCAACGAAAAACTGTTTTTT
TRBD1	TRBV7-9	TRBJ2-5	.	CASSLEYEVGTEETQYF	TGTGCCAGCAGCTTAGAATATGAGGTCGGGACAGAAGAGACCCAGTACTTC
.	TRBV3-1/TRBV3-2	TRBJ2-1	.	CASSQDLGVRLEQFF	TGTGCCAGCAGCCAAGATCTGGGCGTCCGTCTTGAGCAGTTCTTC
TRBD2	TRBV4-1	TRBJ2-1	.	CASSQDPRTSGRREQFF	TGCGCCAGCAGCCAAGATCCGAGGACTAGCGGGAGAAGAGAGCAGTTCTTC
TRBD1	TRBV30	TRBJ2-7	.	CAWRTGGYEQYF	TGTGCCTGGAGGACAGGGGGCTACGAGCAGTACTTC
.	TRBV5-1	TRBJ1-3	once	CASSSGDSGNTIYF	TGCGCCAGCAGCTCCGGGGACTCTGGAAACACCATATATTTT
TRBD2	TRBV5-1	TRBJ2-5	.	CASSSGGARETQYF	TGCGCCAGCTCCAGCGGGGGGGCCCGAGAGACCCAGTACTTC
.	TRBV27	TRBJ1-1	.	CACHGGTEAFF	TGTGCCTGCCACGGCGGGACTGAAGCTTTCTTT
TRBD1	TRBV7-9	TRBJ1-1	.	CASSLYRDRGSAEAFF	TGTGCCAGCAGCTTATATAGGGACAGGGGTTCGGCTGAAGCTTTCTTT
.	TRBV19	TRBJ2-2	few	CASSIQGPNTGELFF	TGTGCCAGTAGTATCCAGGGGCCGAACACCGGGGAGCTGTTTTTT
TRBD1	TRBV3-1/TRBV3-2	TRBJ1-6	.	CATGRDRDSPLHF	TGTGCCACTGGCCGGGACAGGGATTCACCCCTCCACTTT
.	TRBV10-3	TRBJ1-2	.	CATFRDGGGYTF	TGTGCCACTTTTCGGGATGGAGGTGGCTACACCTTC
TRBD2	TRBV5-1	TRBJ2-5	.	CASSLGPGRDQETQYF	TGCGCCAGCAGCTTGGGTCCAGGGAGGGATCAAGAGACCCAGTACTTC
TRBD1	TRBV5-4	TRBJ2-7	.	CAMGQGVYEQYF	TGTGCCATGGGACAGGGTGTTTACGAGCAGTACTTC
.	TRBV11-2	TRBJ1-1	.	CASSQRSQGSEAFF	TGTGCCAGCAGCCAAAGATCCCAGGGTTCCGAAGCTTTCTTT
.	TRBV6-1	TRBJ1-4	.	CASSDQGLTNEKLFF	TGTGCCAGCAGTGACCAGGGATTAACTAATGAAAAACTGTTTTTT
TRBD2	TRBV29-1	TRBJ2-5	.	CSVARLAGEQETQYF	TGCAGCGTCGCAAGACTAGCGGGAGAGCAAGAGACCCAGTACTTC
.	TRBV18	TRBJ2-2	.	CASSPQGPPLGTGELFF	TGTGCCAGCTCACCCCAGGGGCCCCCCCTGGGCACCGGGGAGCTGTTTTTT
TRBD1	TRBV7-9	TRBJ1-2	.	CASSLFSTDREANYGYTF	TGTGCCAGCAGCTTATTTTCCACGGACAGGGAAGCTAACTATGGCTACACCTTC
.	TRBV7-8	TRBJ1-1	.	CASSPTGNTEAFF	TGTGCCAGCAGCCCGACGGGAAACACTGAAGCTTTCTTT
.	TRBV2	TRBJ1-2	few	CAQGGQGSLDGYTF	TGTGCCCAAGGTGGGCAGGGGTCTTTAGATGGCTACACCTTC
TRBD2	TRBV11-3	TRBJ2-3	.	CASSLALAGGNTQYF	TGTGCCAGCAGCTTAGCCCTAGCGGGGGGCAATACGCAGTATTTT
.	TRBV3-1/TRBV3-2	TRBJ2-3	.	CASSQDPSSDTQYF	TGTGCCAGCAGCCAAGATCCTAGCTCAGATACGCAGTATTTT
TRBD1	TRBV18	TRBJ1-3	.	CASTGQGLLSGNTIYF	TGTGCCAGCACAGGACAGGGACTCCTCTCTGGAAACACCATATATTTT
TRBD2	TRBV28	TRBJ2-5	.	CASSLPGGRETQYF	TGTGCCAGCAGTTTGCCGGGAGGGCGGGAGACCCAGTACTTC
.	TRBV19	TRBJ2-3	.	CASRSGDTQYF	TGTGCCAGCAGAAGCGGAGATACGCAGTATTTT
TRBD1	TRBV19	TRBJ1-1	.	CASSPDRGDFTEAFF	TGTGCCAGTAGCCCCGACAGGGGGGATTTCACTGAAGCTTTCTTT
.	TRBV5-4	TRBJ1-1	.	CASSLVGQKAFF	TGTGCCAGCAGCTTGGTAGGACAGAAAGCTTTCTTT
TRBD1	TRBV11-2	TRBJ1-6	.	CASSLAGTVNSPLHF	TGTGCCAGCAGCTTAGCCGGGACAGTGAATTCACCCCTCCACTTT
.	TRBV5-1	TRBJ1-3	.	CASSSGGSSGNTIYF	TGCGCCAGCAGCTCCGGCGGTAGCTCTGGAAACACCATATATTTT
.	TRBV5-1	TRBJ1-1	.	CASSQRAGVTEAFF	TGCGCCAGCAGCCAGAGGGCAGGAGTCACTGAAGCTTTCTTT
.	TRBV5-5	TRBJ1-2	.	CASSDQGWEQGYTF	TGTGCCAGCAGCGATCAGGGTTGGGAACAGGGCTACACCTTC
.	TRBV4-1	TRBJ1-2	.	CASSQDTGSIYGYTF	TGCGCCAGCAGCCAAGATACAGGGAGTATCTATGGCTACACCTTC
.	TRBV24-1	TRBJ1-2	once	CATSVVPVRAGGYTF	TGTGCCACCAGTGTTGTCCCAGTGAGGGCTGGTGGCTACACCTTC
.	TRBV27	TRBJ1-2	.	CASSLNGDYGYTF	TGTGCCAGCAGTTTAAACGGTGACTATGGCTACACCTTC
TRBD1	TRBV5-6	TRBJ1-4	.	CASSSGQGGNEKLFF	TGTGCCAGCAGTTCCGGACAGGGAGGGAATGAAAAACTGTTTTTT
TRBD2	TRBV7-3	TRBJ2-7	.	CASSPSSGNYEQYF	TGTGCCAGCAGCCCATCTAGCGGAAACTACGAGCAGTACTTC
.	TRBV19	TRBJ2-2	.	CASSIAPRTASLNTGELFF	TGTGCCAGTAGTATAGCTCCGCGGACAGCCTCTTTGAACACCGGGGAGCTGTTTTTT
.	TRBV19	TRBJ1-4	.	CASNPPHRKVGEKLFF	TGTGCCAGTAACCCCCCTCACAGGAAAGTAGGGGAAAAACTGTTTTTT
TRBD2	TRBV28	TRBJ2-3	.	CASLKRGLAGGTDTQYF	TGTGCCAGCTTAAAAAGGGGACTAGCGGGAGGTACAGATACGCAGTATTTT
TRBD1	TRBV7-9	TRBJ1-3	.	CASSFRGQHRETGNTIYF	TGTGCCAGCAGCTTCCGGGGACAGCATCGCGAAACTGGAAACACCATATATTTT
.	TRBV24-1	TRBJ2-1	.	CATSDFRAGSTYNEQFF	TGTGCCACCAGTGATTTTAGGGCAGGGTCAACCTACAATGAGCAGTTCTTC
.	TRBV2	TRBJ1-4	.	CASRGRVVEKLFF	TGTGCCAGCAGGGGCAGGGTGGTAGAAAAACTGTTTTTT
.	TRBV4-1	TRBJ2-1	once	CASSQDLGGREQFF	TGCGCCAGCAGCCAAGATCTAGGGGGACGTGAGCAGTTCTTC
TRBD1	TRBV19	TRBJ1-1	few	CASSRGQGGEAFF	TGTGCCAGTAGTCGGGGACAGGGCGGTGAAGCTTTCTTT
TRBD1	TRBV4-1	TRBJ1-1	.	CASSHPRDRENTEAFF	TGCGCCAGCAGCCACCCCCGGGACAGGGAGAACACTGAAGCTTTCTTT
.	TRBV2	TRBJ2-1	once	CASSGGGQYYNEQFF	TGTGCCAGCAGTGGGGGCGGACAGTACTACAATGAGCAGTTCTTC
TRBD2	TRBV18	TRBJ2-1	.	CASSLGLAGSNEQFF	TGTGCCAGCTCACTAGGACTAGCGGGTTCAAATGAGCAGTTCTTC
TRBD1	TRBV5-1	TRBJ1-1	.	CASSPRVQGDTEAFF	TGCGCCAGCAGCCCTCGAGTACAGGGGGACACTGAAGCTTTCTTT
TRBD1	TRBV14	TRBJ1-6	.	CASSRDRGLSYNSPLHF	TGTGCCAGCAGCCGGGACAGGGGGCTCTCCTATAATTCACCCCTCCACTTT
TRBD1	TRBV14	TRBJ1-2	.	CASSRLTGAKNYGYTF	TGTGCCAGCAGCCGGCTTACAGGGGCCAAGAACTATGGCTACACCTTC
TRBD1	TRBV5-1	TRBJ1-1	.	CASSFKTGKEHEAFF	TGCGCCAGCAGCTTTAAGACAGGGAAGGAACATGAAGCTTTCTTT